What follows are 23 T cell receptor beta chains derived from one specimen sequenced in a study of identical twins. TCRdb re-analysed the 5' RACE reads in MiXCR, keeping a single row per CDR3 protein. This sample has roughly 190,000 distinct CDR3 sequences, with about 15% found just once. This sample also appeared in a second study, on T cells expressing NK-cell markers.

The sample consisted of CD8+ T cells sorted from blood. These receptor sequences come from a woman younger than 30 in good health.

This clonotype was picked up many times. This rearrangement joins TRBV27 to TRBJ2-4, with D perhaps being TRBD1 or TRBD2 (7 bases each). The germline gives CDR1 MNHEY, CDR2 SMNVEV (reference sequence). The length of the CDR3 is 15 residues. V was clipped by 6 bases and J by 1 base, with 13 bases between them. The CDR3, as DNA: TGTGCCAGCAGAAGACAGGGAGGGGCCAAAAACATTCAGTACTTC. It encodes CASRRQGGAKNIQYF.

This clonotype appeared a few times. The V and J genes are TRBV7-8 and TRBJ1-6, with D perhaps matching TRBD1 (6 bases). Germline V gene sequence: CDR1 SGHVS, CDR2 FQNEAQ. This CDR3 comprises 16 residues. The V gene lost 5 bases and the J gene lost 7 bases, with 18 bases spanning the gap. CDR3 sequence: CASSPRTDPYNSPLHF. The DNA for the CDR3 is TGTGCCAGCAGCCCCCGGACAGATCCATACAATTCACCCCTCCACTTT.

The chain recombines TRBV27 with TRBJ2-2; TRBD2 might be the D (6 bases). The CDR3 extends over 14 amino acids. CDR1 and CDR2 (germline): MNHEY, SMNVEV (reference sequence). Trimming took 7 bases from V and 6 from J, leaving 15 bases between them. The CDR3 nucleotides read TGTGCCAGCAAACACGGGGGTTGGGCCGGGGAGCTGTTTTTT. Encoded protein: CASKHGGWAGELFF.

The rearrangement joins TRBV7-2 to TRBJ2-3; TRBD2 aligns across 9 bases. The germline gives CDR1 SGHTA, CDR2 FQGNSA. CDR3 length equals 16 residues. Germline trimming cut 1 base from V and 2 bases from J; bases unmatched to any gene: 4. The CDR3 reads CASSLVASGATDTQYF. Written as DNA, the CDR3 is TGTGCCAGCAGCTTAGTCGCTAGCGGGGCCACAGATACGCAGTATTTT. The variable domain in full, with the rest retrieved from reference TRBV7-2 and TRBJ2-3, is GAGVSQSPSNKVTEKGKDVELRCDPISGHTALYWYRQSLGQGLEFLIYFQGNSAPDKSGLPSDRFSAERTGGSVSTLTIQRTQQEDSAVYLCASSLVASGATDTQYFGPGTRLTVL.

This chain links TRBV7-9 with TRBJ2-7; 7 nucleotides agree with TRBD1. The CDR3 totals 15 residues. The germline gives CDR1 SEHNR, CDR2 FQNEAQ (reference sequence). V dropped 3 bases and J dropped 3; count of bases not matched to a gene: 8. The CDR3 region is CASSFETGQLYEQYF. The DNA of the CDR3 is TGTGCCAGCAGCTTCGAGACAGGGCAGCTCTACGAGCAGTACTTC.

V gene TRBV7-8 combines with J gene TRBJ2-7, with D tentatively TRBD2 (5 bases). V lost 11 bases and J 1 base, leaving 12 bases between the germline ends. CDR1 is SGHVS, CDR2 FQNEAQ, per germline. The CDR3 is 12 amino acids. CDR3 in DNA: TGTGCCTCGGTGGGGAGTTCCTACGAGCAGTACTTC. This encodes CASVGSSYEQYF.

V is TRBV18 and J is TRBJ2-7; 7 bases align to TRBD1. The germline gives CDR1 KGHSH, CDR2 LQKENI. The CDR3 loop spans 15 amino acids. The V gene end was trimmed by 3 bases and the J gene end by 3 bases; junction bases not matched to a gene: 8. The DNA of the CDR3 is TGTGCCAGCTCACCCCTTAGGACAGGCGACTACGAGCAGTACTTC. Translated: CASSPLRTGDYEQYF.

The gene calls are TRBV27 and TRBJ2-3; 7 nucleotides agree with TRBD1. Looked up from germline, CDR1 is MNHEY and CDR2 is SMNVEV (reference sequence). After removal of 1 base from V and 1 base from J, the junction contained 2 bases not matched to a gene. The CDR3 has 15 amino acids. The CDR3 is CASSLLDRGTDTQYF. The CDR3 nucleotides are TGTGCCAGCAGTTTATTAGACAGGGGCACAGATACGCAGTATTTT.

This clonotype appeared a few times. The chain links TRBV2 to TRBJ2-2; D remains ambiguous. Germline CDR1 reads SNHLY; CDR2 reads FYNNEI. The CDR3 has 14 amino acids. Trimming pared 3 bases from V and 3 bases from J, leaving 8 bases between. This CDR3 reads CASSERWDTGELFF. CDR3 sequence (DNA): TGTGCCAGCAGTGAGAGGTGGGACACCGGGGAGCTGTTTTTT.

V usage is TRBV7-9 and J usage is TRBJ1-4, with D possibly TRBD1 on 5 matching bases. The germline V and J ends were trimmed by 2 bases and 8 bases, with 21 bases remaining between them. In germline, CDR1 is SEHNR, CDR2 FQNEAQ (reference sequence). CDR3 length: 17 amino acids. CDR3 DNA sequence: TGTGCCAGCAGCTTAACCAGCCCGGGACGGCGGGGAGAAAAACTGTTTTTT. Protein product: CASSLTSPGRRGEKLFF.

This clonotype was recorded a few times. The genes are TRBV9 and TRBJ1-3, with 7 bases aligning to TRBD1. The CDR3 loop spans 14 amino acids. The germline V gene encodes CDR1 SGDLS and CDR2 YYNGEE. The junction had 4 bases not matched to a gene; V was cut back by 4 bases and J by 3 bases. The CDR3 nucleotides are TGTGCCAGCAGCCCAACAGGGGATGGAAACACCATATATTTT. It translates to CASSPTGDGNTIYF. Filled out from reference TRBV9 and TRBJ1-3, the complete variable domain reads DSGVTQTPKHLITATGQRVTLRCSPRSGDLSVYWYQQSLDQGLQFLIQYYNGEERAKGNILERFSAQQFPDLHSELNLSSLELGDSALYFCASSPTGDGNTIYFGEGSWLTVV.

This clonotype occurred a few times. This chain joins TRBV24-1 and TRBJ2-2, with TRBD1 as a possible D gene (7 bases). The CDR3 has 14 amino acids. Trimming took off 7 bases at V and 7 bases at J, with 15 bases between the two ends. Germline V lookup: CDR1 KGHDR, CDR2 SFDVKD. This CDR3 reads CATSAGQYGGELFF. CDR3 nucleotides: TGTGCCACCAGCGCGGGACAGTATGGCGGGGAGCTGTTTTTT.

J is TRBJ2-1 and V is TRBV19; possibly TRBD2 for D (6 bases). CDR1 is LNHDA and CDR2 is SQIVND in the germline V gene (reference sequence). CDR3 length: 15 residues. V lost 8 bases, J lost 0 bases, and 14 bases lay in between. The CDR3 coding sequence is TGTGCCAGTCACCGGGGGAAGAGCTCCTACAATGAGCAGTTCTTC. This translates into CASHRGKSSYNEQFF.

The chain uses TRBV6-2 or TRBV6-3 and TRBJ2-7; 8 bases fit TRBD2. This CDR3 has 17 residues. The trim removed 0 bases at V and 3 bases at J, leaving 10 bases unmatched. Germline assignment: CDR1 MNHEY and CDR2 SVGEGT. The DNA for the CDR3 is TGTGCCAGCAGTTACTCCCTCACTAGCGGCAGTAACTACGAGCAGTACTTC. It encodes CASSYSLTSGSNYEQYF.

This clonotype has more than one count but fewer than ten. The V gene is TRBV6-2 or TRBV6-3, the J gene TRBJ2-7, with TRBD2 matching 11 bases. This CDR3 is built from 14 residues. Losses at the gene ends were 7 bases for V and 2 bases for J; bases not matched to a gene: 4. Germline CDR1 is MNHEY and CDR2 is SVGEGT. The CDR3: CASTGTSGTYEQYF. The CDR3 nucleotides read TGTGCCAGCACCGGGACTAGCGGTACCTACGAGCAGTACTTC.

This clonotype appeared a few times. The chain recombines TRBV29-1 with TRBJ2-1; D may be TRBD2 (6 bases). The CDR3 has 13 amino acids. V was pared by 6 bases and J by 10 bases, with 19 bases between. Germline CDR1 SQVTM, CDR2 ANQGSEA. For the CDR3, the DNA is TGCAGCGTCCCCCAGCGGGCAGAGGGCGAGCAGTTCTTC. It translates to CSVPQRAEGEQFF.

The rearrangement joins TRBV27 to TRBJ2-2; D is undetermined. Germline-derived CDR1 and CDR2 are MNHEY and SMNVEV (reference sequence). V gave up 5 bases and J gave up 12 bases, with 10 bases separating them. This CDR3 is built from 11 residues. The CDR3 DNA sequence: TGTGCCAGCAGTCTCGGACCTAAGCTGTTTTTT. It codes for CASSLGPKLFF.

The genes are TRBV7-9 and TRBJ2-7; D remains ambiguous. The ends were cut back, 7 bases at V and 3 bases at J, with 10 bases in the middle. CDR1 is SEHNR, CDR2 FQNEAQ, per germline (reference sequence). The CDR3 extends over 12 amino acids. The CDR3 nucleotides read TGTGCCAGCACCCTGGGCAACTACGAGCAGTACTTC. The encoded protein is CASTLGNYEQYF.

This clonotype was recorded a few times. The V and J genes are TRBV27 and TRBJ2-7; D may correspond to TRBD1 or TRBD2 (7 bases each). Germline V gene sequence: CDR1 MNHEY, CDR2 SMNVEV (reference sequence). Trimming took off 7 bases at V and 5 bases at J, with 18 bases between the two ends. The CDR3 runs 14 residues. The CDR3: CASKLQGGNHEQYF. CDR3 coding DNA: TGTGCCAGCAAACTCCAGGGGGGGAACCACGAGCAGTACTTC.

The CDR3 DNA is TGTGCCAGCAGCGCCATTGACTCCTCCTACAATGAGCAGTTCTTC. Its translation: CASSAIDSSYNEQFF. The rearrangement joins TRBV19 to TRBJ2-1; D remains unclear. The V end was cut by 9 bases, the J end by 0 bases, with 15 bases between. The CDR3 runs to 15 residues. The germline V gene encodes CDR1 LNHDA and CDR2 SQIVND (reference sequence).

The V call is TRBV4-1, the J call TRBJ2-7, with D perhaps matching TRBD1 (6 bases). The germline CDR1 and CDR2 sequences are MGHRA and YSYEKL. This CDR3 comprises 15 residues. Trimming cost V 4 bases and J 0 bases, with 13 bases left between them. The CDR3 reads CASSPRDTSSYEQYF. CDR3 DNA: TGCGCCAGCAGCCCCCGGGACACGAGCTCCTACGAGCAGTACTTC.

The chain couples TRBV20-1 to TRBJ2-1, with 8 bases lining up with TRBD2. J gave up 0 bases and V 4 bases, and 2 bases lay outside the gene matches. Germline CDR1 DFQATT, CDR2 SNEGSKA (reference sequence). This CDR3 comprises 14 residues. The CDR3 DNA follows: TGCAGTGCTACCAGCGGGAGCTCCTACAATGAGCAGTTCTTC. Translating gives CSATSGSSYNEQFF.

This clonotype has more than one count but fewer than ten. The chain joins TRBV27 to TRBJ2-1, with 12 bases aligning to TRBD2. V shed 5 bases and J 4 bases; nucleotides not matched to a gene: 6. This CDR3 region has 16 residues. CDR1 is MNHEY, CDR2 SMNVEV, per germline (reference sequence). The CDR3 nucleotides are TGTGCCAGCAGTGCGCGACTAGCGGGAGTATACAATGAGCAGTTCTTC. Its protein product is CASSARLAGVYNEQFF.